Presented here are 4 T cell receptor beta chains from one specimen sequenced in a study of T cells in Graves' hyperthyroidism and ophthalmopathy (dated by TCRdb to the late 2010s). The method was multiplex PCR. Sequencing relied on an Illumina HiSeq 2000. The TCR beta CDR3 regions were amplified from RNA transcripts. For the first round of RT-PCR on the TCR CDR3, the HTBI primer set was used together with the Qiagen OneStep RT-PCR kit. TCRdb passed the public sequencing reads through fastp at Q25 and MiXCR, retaining productive beta sequences. Rows are combined by CDR3 protein, so each entry shows the most common genes and DNA. The sample table lists a few hundred thousand distinct CDR3 sequences, about 15% of them with a count of one. The ten most abundant clones make up around 7.3% of the sample. The specimen was blood. These TCRs come from a woman under 30 with Graves' hyperthyroidism.

This chain connects TRBV11-1 to TRBJ2-2; maybe TRBD2 (6 bases). CDR3 size: 13 residues. Germline V gene sequence: CDR1 SGHAT, CDR2 FQDESV (reference sequence). V was pared by 9 bases and J by 4 bases, with 12 bases between. CDR3 bases: TGTGCCAGAGGGTGGGGACTCACCGGGGAGCTGTTTTTT. Translating gives CARGWGLTGELFF.

This clonotype was observed many times. The V gene is TRBV5-1, the J gene TRBJ2-1, with D tentatively TRBD1 (6 bases). CDR1 is SGHRS, CDR2 YFSETQ, per germline. With 2 bases removed from V and 6 bases from J, the gap between germline ends came to 12 bases. The CDR3 has 14 amino acids. CDR3 coding DNA: TGCGCCAGCAGCTTACAGGGATCGGGCAATGAGCAGTTCTTC. Translation: CASSLQGSGNEQFF. The full variable domain, in which reference TRBV5-1 and TRBJ2-1 provide the parts outside the CDR3, is KAGVTQTPRYLIKTRGQQVTLSCSPISGHRSVSWYQQTPGQGLQFLFEYFSETQRNKGNFPGRFSGRQFSNSRSEMNVSTLELGDSALYLCASSLQGSGNEQFFGPGTRLTVL.

This clonotype was observed a few times. J is TRBJ1-1 and V is TRBV3-1; D is possibly TRBD1 (5 bases). Trimming removed 6 bases from V and 10 bases from J, with 12 bases in between. The CDR3 contains 11 residues. Germline V gene sequence: CDR1 LGHDT, CDR2 YNNKEL (reference sequence). DNA of the CDR3: TGTGCCAGCAGTCAGTCGGGGGGAGCTTTCTTT. Its translation is CASSQSGGAFF.

In this sample, this clonotype turned up many times. The chain employs TRBV7-9 and TRBJ1-2; D remains ambiguous. Germline V gene sequence: CDR1 SEHNR, CDR2 FQNEAQ (reference sequence). Trimming removed 3 bases from V and 3 bases from J, with 8 bases in between. The CDR3 extends over 13 amino acids. This chain's CDR3 is CASSFAADYGYTF. CDR3 sequence (DNA): TGTGCCAGCAGCTTTGCAGCAGACTATGGCTACACCTTC.